The entry that follows covers one T cell receptor (beta chain) sequence. The antigen remains undetermined. These data come from a study of cytomegalovirus exposure and HLA in healthy donors. Study summary: Samples from HLA-typed donors yielded approximately 80 million unique TCRs in an early data release.

Points from the study as a whole: Usually a TCR sequence was rare, but some public TCRs were found in many donors.

PCR primers comprised 60 Vbeta and 13 Jbeta primers. Libraries were prepared by immunoSEQ multiplex PCR; TCRdb keeps only in-frame clonotypes and omits some of them. This table holds approximately 240,000 clones, over 70% found once. Sequenced sample: PBMCs. The TCR sequence derives from a woman in her sixties in good health and CMV-seropositive.

The CDR3 is CASSPPQPTNEKLFF. The CDR3 DNA reads as TGTGCCAGCTCACCACCACAGCCAACTAATGAAAAACTGTTTTTT. J is TRBJ1-4 and V is TRBV18; D is undetermined. The CDR3 sequence is 15 residues long. The V end was cut by 0 bases, the J end by 0 bases, with 5 bases between. From germline, CDR1 is KGHSH and CDR2 LQKENI.